The table lists the clone carrying this TCR beta chain with many counts. Germline V gene sequence: CDR1 SGHRS, CDR2 YFSETQ. V was pared by 4 bases and J by 2 bases, with 9 bases of the junction left unmatched. There are 16 residues in the CDR3. These data belong to a study of molecular identifiers for immune sequencing clone quantification. TCRdb re-called the PCR reads through MiXCR, storing one row per CDR3 protein. The sample has hundreds of thousands of distinct CDR3 sequences, about 25% seen once; the top ten hold 0.6% to 0.9%. The chain links TRBV5-1 to TRBJ2-1; the match to TRBD2 covers 7 bases. Sequenced: naive CD8+ T cells from blood, with Jurkat cell RNA spiked in. Subset indicated: FACS-sorted CD8+CD4-CCR7+CD45RA+ naive T cells. The sequence was collected from a human donor in good health. Some libraries in this study had Jurkat cell RNA spiked in. DNA of the CDR3: TGCGCCAGCAGCCCGGAGGGGACTACCACCTACAATGAGCAGTTCTTC. This gives the protein CASSPEGTTTYNEQFF.